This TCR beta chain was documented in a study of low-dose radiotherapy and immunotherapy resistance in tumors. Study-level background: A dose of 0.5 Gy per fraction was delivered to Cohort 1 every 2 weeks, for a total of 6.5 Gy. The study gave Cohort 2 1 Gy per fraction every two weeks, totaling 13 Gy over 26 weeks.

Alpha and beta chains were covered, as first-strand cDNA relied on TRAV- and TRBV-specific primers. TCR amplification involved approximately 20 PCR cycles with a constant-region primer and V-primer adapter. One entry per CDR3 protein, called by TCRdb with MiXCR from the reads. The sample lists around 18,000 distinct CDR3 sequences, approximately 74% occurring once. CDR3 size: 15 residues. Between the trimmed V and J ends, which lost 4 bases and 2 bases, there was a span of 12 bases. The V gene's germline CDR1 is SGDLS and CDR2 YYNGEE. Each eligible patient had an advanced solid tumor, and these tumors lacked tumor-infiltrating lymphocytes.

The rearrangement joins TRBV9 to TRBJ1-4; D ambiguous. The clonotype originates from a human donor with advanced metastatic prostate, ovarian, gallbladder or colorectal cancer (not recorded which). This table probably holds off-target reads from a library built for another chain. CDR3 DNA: TGTGCCAGCAGCTCCTCTTGGGTCACTAATGAAAAACTGTTTTTT. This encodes CASSSSWVTNEKLFF.